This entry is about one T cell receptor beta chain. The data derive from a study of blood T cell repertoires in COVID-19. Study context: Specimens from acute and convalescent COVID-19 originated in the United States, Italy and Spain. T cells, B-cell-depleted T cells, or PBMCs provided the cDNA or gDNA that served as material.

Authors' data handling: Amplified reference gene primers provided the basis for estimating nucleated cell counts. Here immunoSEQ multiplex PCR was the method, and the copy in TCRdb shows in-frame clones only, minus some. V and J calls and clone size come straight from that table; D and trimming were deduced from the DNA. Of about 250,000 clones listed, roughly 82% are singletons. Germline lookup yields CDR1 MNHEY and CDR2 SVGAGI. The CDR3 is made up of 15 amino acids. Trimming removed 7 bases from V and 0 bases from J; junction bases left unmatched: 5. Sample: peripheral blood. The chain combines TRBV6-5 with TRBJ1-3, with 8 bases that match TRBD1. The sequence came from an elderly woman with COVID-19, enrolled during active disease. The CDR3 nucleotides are TGTGCCAGCATGACAGGGGTAGACTCTGGAAACACCATATATTTT. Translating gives CASMTGVDSGNTIYF.